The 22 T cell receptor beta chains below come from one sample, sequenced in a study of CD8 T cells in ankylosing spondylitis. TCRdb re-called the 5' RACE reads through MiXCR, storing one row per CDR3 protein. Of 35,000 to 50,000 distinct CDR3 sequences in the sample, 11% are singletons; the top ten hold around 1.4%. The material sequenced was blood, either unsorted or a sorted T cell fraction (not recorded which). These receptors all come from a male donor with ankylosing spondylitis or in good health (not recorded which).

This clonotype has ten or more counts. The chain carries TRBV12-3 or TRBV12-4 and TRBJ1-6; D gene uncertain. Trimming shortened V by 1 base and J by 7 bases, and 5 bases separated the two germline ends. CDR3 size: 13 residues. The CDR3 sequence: CASSLERNSPLHF. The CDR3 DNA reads TGTGCCAGCAGTTTAGAGAGGAATTCACCCCTCCACTTT.

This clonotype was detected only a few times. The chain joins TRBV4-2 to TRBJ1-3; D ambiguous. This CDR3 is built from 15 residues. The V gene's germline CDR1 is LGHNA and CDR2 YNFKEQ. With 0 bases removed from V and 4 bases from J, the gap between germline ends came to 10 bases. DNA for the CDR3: TGTGCCAGCAGCCAAGATCTGACCTCCGGAAACACCATATATTTT. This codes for CASSQDLTSGNTIYF.

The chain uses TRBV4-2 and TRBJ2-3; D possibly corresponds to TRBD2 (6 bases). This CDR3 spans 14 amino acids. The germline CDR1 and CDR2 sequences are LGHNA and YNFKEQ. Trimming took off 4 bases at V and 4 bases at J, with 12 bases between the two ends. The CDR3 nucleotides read TGTGCCAGCAGCCCGGGACTCCGATCAGATACGCAGTATTTT. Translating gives CASSPGLRSDTQYF.

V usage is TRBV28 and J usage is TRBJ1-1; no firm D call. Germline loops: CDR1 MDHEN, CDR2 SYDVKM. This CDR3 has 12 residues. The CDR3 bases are TGTGCAGCACCAGGCCCTTACACTGAAGCTTTCTTT. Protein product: CAAPGPYTEAFF.

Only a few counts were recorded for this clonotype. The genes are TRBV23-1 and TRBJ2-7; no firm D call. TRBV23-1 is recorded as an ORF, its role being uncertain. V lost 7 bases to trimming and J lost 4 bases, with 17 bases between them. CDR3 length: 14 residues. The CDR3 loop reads CASIRATPSYEQYF. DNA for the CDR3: TGCGCCAGCATTCGCGCCACCCCGAGTTACGAGCAGTACTTC.

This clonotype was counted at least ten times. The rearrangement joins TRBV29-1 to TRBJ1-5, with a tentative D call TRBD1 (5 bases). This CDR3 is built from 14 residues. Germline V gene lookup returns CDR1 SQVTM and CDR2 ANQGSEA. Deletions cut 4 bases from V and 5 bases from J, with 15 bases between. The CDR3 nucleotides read TGCAGCGTTGGTCCAGGGCACAAAGATCAGCCCCAGCATTTT. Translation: CSVGPGHKDQPQHF. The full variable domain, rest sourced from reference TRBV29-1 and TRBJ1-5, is SAVISQKPSRDICQRGTSLTIQCQVDSQVTMMFWYRQQPGQSLTLIATANQGSEATYESGFVIDKFPISRPNLTFSTLTVSNMSPEDSSIYLCSVGPGHKDQPQHFGDGTRLSIL.

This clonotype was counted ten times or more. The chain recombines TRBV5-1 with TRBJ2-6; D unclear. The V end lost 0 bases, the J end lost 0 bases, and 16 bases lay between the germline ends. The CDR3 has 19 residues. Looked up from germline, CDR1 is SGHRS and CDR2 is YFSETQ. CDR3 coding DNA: TGCGCCAGCAGCTTGGAAGTCAGCCCGTTAAGCTCTGGGGCCAACGTCCTGACTTTC. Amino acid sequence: CASSLEVSPLSSGANVLTF.

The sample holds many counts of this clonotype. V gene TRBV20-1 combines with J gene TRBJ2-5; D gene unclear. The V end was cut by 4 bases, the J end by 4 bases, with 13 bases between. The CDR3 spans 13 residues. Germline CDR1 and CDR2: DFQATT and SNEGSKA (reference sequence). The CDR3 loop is CSATTTNGETQYF. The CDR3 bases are TGCAGTGCTACCACGACAAACGGAGAGACCCAGTACTTC.

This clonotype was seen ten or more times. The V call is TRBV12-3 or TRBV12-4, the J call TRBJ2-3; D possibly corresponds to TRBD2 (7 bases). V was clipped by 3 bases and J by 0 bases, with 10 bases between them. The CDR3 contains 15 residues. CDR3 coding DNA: TGTGCCAGCAGTTTTGGGGGGGCCAGCACAGATACGCAGTATTTT. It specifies CASSFGGASTDTQYF.

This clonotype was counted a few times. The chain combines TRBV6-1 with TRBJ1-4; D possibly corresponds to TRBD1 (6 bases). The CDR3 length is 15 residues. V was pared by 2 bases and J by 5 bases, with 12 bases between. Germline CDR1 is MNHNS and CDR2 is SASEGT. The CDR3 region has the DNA TGTGCCAGCAGTGAATGGGGCAGGGGAAATGAAAAACTGTTTTTT. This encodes CASSEWGRGNEKLFF.

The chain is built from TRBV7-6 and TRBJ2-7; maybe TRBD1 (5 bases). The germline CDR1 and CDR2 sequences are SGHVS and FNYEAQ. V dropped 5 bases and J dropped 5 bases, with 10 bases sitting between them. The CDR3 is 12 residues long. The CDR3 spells CASSTRVDEQYF. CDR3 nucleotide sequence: TGTGCCAGCAGCACCAGGGTAGACGAGCAGTACTTC.

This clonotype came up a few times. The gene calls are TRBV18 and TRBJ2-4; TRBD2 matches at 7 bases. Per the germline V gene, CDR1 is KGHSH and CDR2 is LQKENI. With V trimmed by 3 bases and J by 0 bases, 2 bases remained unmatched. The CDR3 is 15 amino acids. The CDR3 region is CASSPVAGAKNIQYF. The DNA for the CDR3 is TGTGCCAGCTCACCGGTAGCGGGAGCCAAAAACATTCAGTACTTC.

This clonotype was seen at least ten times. CDR3 in DNA: TGTGCCAGCAGTTCCCGGGACAGGGTCCAAGAGACCCAGTACTTC. Its protein is CASSSRDRVQETQYF. The chain uses TRBV28 and TRBJ2-5; 9 nucleotides align to TRBD1. The V and J ends lost 4 bases and 1 base, in that order; junction bases with no gene match: 4. The germline CDR1 and CDR2 sequences are MDHEN and SYDVKM. The CDR3 consists of 15 residues.

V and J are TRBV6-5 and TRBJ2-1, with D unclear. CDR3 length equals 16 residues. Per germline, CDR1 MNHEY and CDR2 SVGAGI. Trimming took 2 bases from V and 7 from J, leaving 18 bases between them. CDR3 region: CASSYGRHRLDNEQFF. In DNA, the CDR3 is TGTGCCAGCAGTTACGGGCGACACCGCCTAGATAATGAGCAGTTCTTC.

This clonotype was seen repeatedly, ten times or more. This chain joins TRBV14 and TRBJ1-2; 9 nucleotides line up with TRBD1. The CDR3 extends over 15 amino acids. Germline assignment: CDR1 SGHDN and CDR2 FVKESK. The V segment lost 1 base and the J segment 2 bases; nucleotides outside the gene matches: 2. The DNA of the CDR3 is TGTGCCAGCAGCCAAGCCGGGACAGGGAACTATGGCTACACCTTC. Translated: CASSQAGTGNYGYTF.

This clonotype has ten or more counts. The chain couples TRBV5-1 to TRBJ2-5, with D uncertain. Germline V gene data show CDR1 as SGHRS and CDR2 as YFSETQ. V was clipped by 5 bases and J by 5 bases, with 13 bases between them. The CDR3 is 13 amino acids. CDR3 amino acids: CASRSAGWETQYF. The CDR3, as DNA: TGCGCCAGCAGGTCGGCAGGCTGGGAGACCCAGTACTTC.

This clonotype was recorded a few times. CDR3 residues: CSASYAGGAYEQYF. The CDR3 coding sequence is TGCAGTGCTAGCTACGCCGGGGGGGCCTACGAGCAGTACTTC. V and J are TRBV20-1 and TRBJ2-7; 8 bases align to TRBD2. CDR1 and CDR2 from the germline V gene are DFQATT and SNEGSKA (reference sequence). The CDR3 has 14 amino acids. V was pared by 3 bases and J by 2 bases, with 6 bases of the junction left unmatched.

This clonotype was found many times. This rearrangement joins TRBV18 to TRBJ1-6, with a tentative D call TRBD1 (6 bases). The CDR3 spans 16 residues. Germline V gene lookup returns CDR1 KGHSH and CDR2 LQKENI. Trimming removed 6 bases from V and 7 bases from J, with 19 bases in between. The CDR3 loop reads CASSYTGTPGNSPLHF. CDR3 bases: TGTGCCAGCTCGTATACCGGGACACCCGGAAATTCACCCCTCCACTTT.

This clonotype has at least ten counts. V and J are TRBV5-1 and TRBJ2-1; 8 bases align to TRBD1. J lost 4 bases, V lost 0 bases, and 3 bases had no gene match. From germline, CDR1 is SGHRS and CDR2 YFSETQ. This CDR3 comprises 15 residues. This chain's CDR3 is CASSLDGTGYNEQFF. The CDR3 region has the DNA TGCGCCAGCAGCTTGGATGGGACAGGATACAATGAGCAGTTCTTC.

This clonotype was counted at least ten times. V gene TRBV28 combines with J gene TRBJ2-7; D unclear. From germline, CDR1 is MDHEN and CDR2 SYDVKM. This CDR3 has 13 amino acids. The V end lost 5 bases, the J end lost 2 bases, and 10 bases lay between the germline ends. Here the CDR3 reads CASSPDTTYEQYF. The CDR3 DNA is TGTGCCAGCAGTCCTGACACTACCTACGAGCAGTACTTC.

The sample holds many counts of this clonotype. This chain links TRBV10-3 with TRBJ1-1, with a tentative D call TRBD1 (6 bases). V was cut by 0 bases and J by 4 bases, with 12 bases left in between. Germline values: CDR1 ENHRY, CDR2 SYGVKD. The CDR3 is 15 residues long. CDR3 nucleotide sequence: TGTGCCATCAGTGAGTCCGGGGGGCTTGGCACTGAAGCTTTCTTT. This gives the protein CAISESGGLGTEAFF.

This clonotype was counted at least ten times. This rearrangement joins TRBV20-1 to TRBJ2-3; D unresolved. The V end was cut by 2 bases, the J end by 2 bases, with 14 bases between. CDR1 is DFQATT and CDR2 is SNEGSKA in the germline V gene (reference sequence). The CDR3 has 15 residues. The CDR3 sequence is CSARPEVASTDTQYF. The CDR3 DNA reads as TGCAGTGCTAGACCTGAGGTAGCCTCCACAGATACGCAGTATTTT.